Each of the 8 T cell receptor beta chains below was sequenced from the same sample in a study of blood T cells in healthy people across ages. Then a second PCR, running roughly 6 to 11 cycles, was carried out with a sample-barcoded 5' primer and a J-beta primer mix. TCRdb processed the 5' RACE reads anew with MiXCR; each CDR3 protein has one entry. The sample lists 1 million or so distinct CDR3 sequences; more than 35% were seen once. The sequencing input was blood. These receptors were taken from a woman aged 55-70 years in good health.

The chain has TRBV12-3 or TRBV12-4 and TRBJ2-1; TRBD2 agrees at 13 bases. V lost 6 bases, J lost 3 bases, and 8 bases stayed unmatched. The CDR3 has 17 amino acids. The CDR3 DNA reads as TGTGCCAGCAGGAGAACTAGCGGGAGGGGGGACTACAATGAGCAGTTCTTC. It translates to CASRRTSGRGDYNEQFF.

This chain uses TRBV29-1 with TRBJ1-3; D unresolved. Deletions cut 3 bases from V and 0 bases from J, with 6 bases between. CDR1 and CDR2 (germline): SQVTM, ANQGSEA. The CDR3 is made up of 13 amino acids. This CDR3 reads CSVEGISGNTIYF. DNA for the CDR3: TGCAGCGTTGAGGGGATCTCTGGAAACACCATATATTTT.

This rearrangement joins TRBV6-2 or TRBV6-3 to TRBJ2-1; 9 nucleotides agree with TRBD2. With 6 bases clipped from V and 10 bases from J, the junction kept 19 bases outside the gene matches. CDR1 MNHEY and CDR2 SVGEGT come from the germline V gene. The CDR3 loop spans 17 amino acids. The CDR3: CASSLPPGGLAIREQFF. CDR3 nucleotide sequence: TGTGCCAGCAGCCTCCCCCCGGGGGGACTAGCAATCCGGGAGCAGTTCTTC.

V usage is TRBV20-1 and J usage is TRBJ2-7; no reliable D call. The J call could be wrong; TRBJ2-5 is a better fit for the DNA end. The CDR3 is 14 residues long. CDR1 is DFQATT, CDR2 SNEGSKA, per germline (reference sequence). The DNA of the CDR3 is TGCAGTGCTAGTCAGCCGTCCCCGACGGGGACCCAGTACTTC. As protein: CSASQPSPTGTQYF.

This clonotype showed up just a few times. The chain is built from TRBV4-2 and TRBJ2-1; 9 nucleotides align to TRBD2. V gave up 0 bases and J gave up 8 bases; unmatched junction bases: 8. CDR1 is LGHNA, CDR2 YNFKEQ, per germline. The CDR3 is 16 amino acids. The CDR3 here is CASSQDKREDVDEQFF. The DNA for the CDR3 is TGTGCCAGCAGCCAAGACAAGCGGGAGGACGTCGATGAGCAGTTCTTC.

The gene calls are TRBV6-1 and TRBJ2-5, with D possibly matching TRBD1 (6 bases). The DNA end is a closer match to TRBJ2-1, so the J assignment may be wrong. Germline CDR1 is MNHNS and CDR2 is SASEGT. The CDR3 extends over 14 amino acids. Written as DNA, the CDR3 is TGTGCCAGCAGTGCGACAGGAGACCAAGAGACCCAGTTCTTC. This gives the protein CASSATGDQETQFF.

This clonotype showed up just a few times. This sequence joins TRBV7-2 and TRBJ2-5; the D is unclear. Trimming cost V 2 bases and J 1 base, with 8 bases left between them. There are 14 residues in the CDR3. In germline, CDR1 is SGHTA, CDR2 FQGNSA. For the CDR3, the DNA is TGTGCCAGCAGCTTACGACGGACCCAAGAGACCCAGTACTTC. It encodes CASSLRRTQETQYF.

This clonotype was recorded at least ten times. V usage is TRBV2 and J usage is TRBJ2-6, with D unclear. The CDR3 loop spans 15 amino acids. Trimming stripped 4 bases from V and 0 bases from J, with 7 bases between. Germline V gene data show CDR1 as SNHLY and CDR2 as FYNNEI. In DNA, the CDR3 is TGTGCCAGCAGTGTTGAGGACTCTGGGGCCAACGTCCTGACTTTC. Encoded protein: CASSVEDSGANVLTF.